The T cell receptor (beta chain) under discussion was sequenced for a study of blood T cell repertoires in COVID-19. In the study overall: From the United States, Italy and Spain came samples of acute and convalescent COVID-19. T cells, B-cell-depleted T cells, or PBMCs provided the cDNA or gDNA that served as material.

With V trimmed by 4 bases and J by 6 bases, 6 bases remained unmatched. The CDR3 runs to 15 residues. The germline CDR1 and CDR2 sequences are MDHEN and SYDVKM. As originally analysed: Counts of nucleated cells, estimated from reference gene primer amplification, were obtained. Sequenced by immunoSEQ multiplex PCR; TCRdb stores in-frame clones only, minus some. V and J calls and clone size are as listed in that table; D and trimming were resolved from the DNA. Among 190,000 or so clones, about 80% were seen once, and the ten largest hold 6.9%. This clone was observed a handful of times. Sample: peripheral blood. J is TRBJ1-5 and V is TRBV28; 10 bases fit TRBD1. The sequence was obtained from a human donor with acute or convalescent COVID-19. The donor label of this sample is uncertain. The CDR3 spells CASSSPRTGGQPQHF. CDR3 DNA: TGTGCCAGCAGTTCGCCTCGGACAGGGGGTCAGCCCCAGCATTTT.